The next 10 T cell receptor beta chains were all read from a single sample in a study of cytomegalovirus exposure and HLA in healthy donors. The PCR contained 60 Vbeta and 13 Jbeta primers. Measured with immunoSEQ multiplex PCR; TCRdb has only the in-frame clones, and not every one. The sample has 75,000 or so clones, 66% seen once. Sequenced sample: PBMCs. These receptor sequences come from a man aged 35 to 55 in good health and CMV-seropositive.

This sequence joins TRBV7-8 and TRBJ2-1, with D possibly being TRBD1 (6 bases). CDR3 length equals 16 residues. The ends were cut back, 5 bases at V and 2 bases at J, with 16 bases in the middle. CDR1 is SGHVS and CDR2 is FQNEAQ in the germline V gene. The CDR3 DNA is TGTGCCAGCAGCCCACAAACCGGGACACCCTACAATGAGCAGTTCTTC. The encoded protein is CASSPQTGTPYNEQFF.

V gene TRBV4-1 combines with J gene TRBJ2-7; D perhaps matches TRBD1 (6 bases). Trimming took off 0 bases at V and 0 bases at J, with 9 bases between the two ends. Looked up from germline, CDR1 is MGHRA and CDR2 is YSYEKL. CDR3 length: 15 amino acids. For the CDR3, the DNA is TGCGCCAGCAGCCAAGATACAGGGTTCTCCTACGAGCAGTACTTC. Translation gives CASSQDTGFSYEQYF.

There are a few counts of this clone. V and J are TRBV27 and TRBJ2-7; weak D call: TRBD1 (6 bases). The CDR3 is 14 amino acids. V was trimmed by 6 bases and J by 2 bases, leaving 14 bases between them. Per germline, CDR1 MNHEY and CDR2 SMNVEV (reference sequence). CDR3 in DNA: TGTGCCAGCAGCCGCAGGGGAGAGGCCTACGAGCAGTACTTC. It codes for CASSRRGEAYEQYF.

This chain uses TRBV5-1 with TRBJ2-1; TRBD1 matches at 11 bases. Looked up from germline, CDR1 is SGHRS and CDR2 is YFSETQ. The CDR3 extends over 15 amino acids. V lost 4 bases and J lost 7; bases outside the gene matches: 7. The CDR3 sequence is CASSPGTGGLNEQFF. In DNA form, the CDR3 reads TGCGCCAGCAGCCCCGGGACAGGGGGTCTTAATGAGCAGTTCTTC.

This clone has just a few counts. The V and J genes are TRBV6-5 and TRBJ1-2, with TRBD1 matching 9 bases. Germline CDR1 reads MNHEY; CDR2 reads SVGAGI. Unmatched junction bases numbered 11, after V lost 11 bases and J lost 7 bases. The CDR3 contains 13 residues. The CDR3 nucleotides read TGTGCCGCAGGACAGGGGTGGGAGTGTGGCTACACCTTC. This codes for CAAGQGWECGYTF.

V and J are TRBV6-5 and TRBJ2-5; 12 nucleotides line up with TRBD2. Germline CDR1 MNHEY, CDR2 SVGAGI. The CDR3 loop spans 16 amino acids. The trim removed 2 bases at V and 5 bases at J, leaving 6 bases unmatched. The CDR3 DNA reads TGTGCCAGCAGTTACACTAGCGGGGGGTTGAGGGAGACCCAGTACTTC. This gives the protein CASSYTSGGLRETQYF.

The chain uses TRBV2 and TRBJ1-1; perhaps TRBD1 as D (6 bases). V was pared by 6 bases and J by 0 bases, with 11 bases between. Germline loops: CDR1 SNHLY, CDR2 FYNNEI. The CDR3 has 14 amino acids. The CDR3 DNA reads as TGTGCCAGCAGCCTACAGGGAATGAACACTGAAGCTTTCTTT. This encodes CASSLQGMNTEAFF.

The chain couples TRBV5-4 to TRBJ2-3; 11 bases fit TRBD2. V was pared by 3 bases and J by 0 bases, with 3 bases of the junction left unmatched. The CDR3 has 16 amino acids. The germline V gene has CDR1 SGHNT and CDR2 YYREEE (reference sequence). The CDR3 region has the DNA TGTGCCAGCAGCTCACTAGCGGGGGCCAGCACAGATACGCAGTATTTT. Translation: CASSSLAGASTDTQYF.

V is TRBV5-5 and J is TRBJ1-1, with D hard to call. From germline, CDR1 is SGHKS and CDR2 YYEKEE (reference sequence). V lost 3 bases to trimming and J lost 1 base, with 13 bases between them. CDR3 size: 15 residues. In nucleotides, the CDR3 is TGTGCCAGCAGCTCCCCCGTGAGAGGGAACACTGAAGCTTTCTTT. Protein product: CASSSPVRGNTEAFF. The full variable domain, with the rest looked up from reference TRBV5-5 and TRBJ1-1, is DAGVTQSPTHLIKTRGQQVTLRCSPISGHKSVSWYQQVLGQGPQFIFQYYEKEERGRGNFPDRFSARQFPNYSSELNVNALLLGDSALYLCASSSPVRGNTEAFFGQGTRLTVV.

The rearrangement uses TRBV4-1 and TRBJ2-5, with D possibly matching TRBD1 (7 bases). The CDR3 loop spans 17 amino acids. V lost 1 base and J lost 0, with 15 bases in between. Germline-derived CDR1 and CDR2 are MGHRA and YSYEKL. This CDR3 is CASSQVLAGGHQETQYF. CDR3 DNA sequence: TGCGCCAGCAGCCAAGTGTTGGCAGGGGGGCACCAAGAGACCCAGTACTTC.